These 4 T cell receptor beta chains originate from one sample sequenced in a study of cytomegalovirus exposure and HLA in healthy donors. In the PCR, 60 Vbeta and 13 Jbeta primers were used. The table came from immunoSEQ multiplex PCR; TCRdb's copy has only in-frame clones and leaves some out. This table holds some 120,000 clones, around 76% found once. The sample comprised PBMCs. The receptors stem from a middle-aged woman in good health and CMV-seropositive.

In its sample, this clone was seen a few times. The chain has TRBV2 and TRBJ1-1, with a weak D call TRBD1 (6 bases). The V gene's germline CDR1 is SNHLY and CDR2 FYNNEI. V was shortened by 4 bases and J by 0 bases, with 18 bases between the two germline ends. The CDR3 is 17 residues long. CDR3 sequence reads: CASSGTTGATMNTEAFF. The CDR3 DNA sequence: TGTGCCAGCAGTGGAACGACAGGAGCTACAATGAACACTGAAGCTTTCTTT.

The rearrangement links TRBV30 to TRBJ1-1; D is uncertain. CDR1 and CDR2 (germline): GTSNPN, SVGIG (reference sequence). Trimming removed 4 bases from V and 0 bases from J, with 9 bases in between. The CDR3 is 13 residues long. CDR3 region: CAWTRLVNTEAFF. DNA for the CDR3: TGTGCCTGGACTAGACTGGTGAACACTGAAGCTTTCTTT.

The chain combines TRBV7-8 with TRBJ2-5, with unresolved D. The V gene's germline CDR1 is SGHVS and CDR2 FQNEAQ. V dropped 7 bases and J dropped 2 bases, with 11 bases sitting between them. The CDR3 has 13 amino acids. CDR3 amino acids: CASIRSEQETQYF. The DNA of the CDR3 is TGTGCCAGCATAAGGAGTGAACAAGAGACCCAGTACTTC. The whole variable domain, filled in from reference TRBV7-8 and TRBJ2-5, reads GAGVSQSPRYKVAKRGQDVALRCDPISGHVSLFWYQQALGQGPEFLTYFQNEAQLDKSGLPSDRFFAERPEGSVSTLKIQRTQQEDSAVYLCASIRSEQETQYFGPGTRLLVL.

The V call is TRBV14, the J call TRBJ2-7, with D possibly matching TRBD1 (6 bases). V was pared by 3 bases and J by 5 bases, with 14 bases between. There are 14 residues in the CDR3. Germline CDR1 SGHDN, CDR2 FVKESK. The CDR3 loop is CASSHFIRGHEQYF. CDR3 DNA: TGTGCCAGCAGCCACTTCATCAGGGGCCACGAGCAGTACTTC.